This TCR beta chain was observed in a study of Ad26.COV2.S vaccination and SARS-CoV-2 variants. Germline CDR1 SGHTA, CDR2 FQGNSA. J lost 9 bases, V lost 5 bases, and 19 bases had no gene match. The length of the CDR3 is 17 residues. Indicated treatment: about 20 received Ad26.COV2.S at low or high dose, single or two shots; about 5 received placebo; per-sample allocation not given. On day 63 after the first injection, vaccine and placebo recipients gave samples. Profiled with immunoSEQ multiplex PCR; TCRdb holds only in-frame clones, not every one. Among about 680,000 clones, roughly 90% were seen once, and the ten largest hold nearly 1.5%.

This sequence joins TRBV7-2 and TRBJ1-5; 7 bases align to TRBD1. Sample: peripheral blood, taken in a trial of Ad26.COV2.S vaccine versus placebo. The clonotype originates from a person aged 18 to 59 who received the Ad26.COV2.S COVID-19 vaccine or a placebo. This chain's CDR3 is CASSVQGFDVVGWPQHF. For the CDR3, the DNA is TGTGCCAGCAGCGTACAGGGGTTCGATGTGGTAGGATGGCCCCAGCATTTT.